Shown below are 3 T cell receptor beta chains from a single sample sequenced in a study of blood T cell repertoires in COVID-19. Here immunoSEQ multiplex PCR was the method, and the copy in TCRdb shows in-frame clones only, minus some. The data contain more than 95,000 clones, around four fifths of them singletons. Sequenced input: peripheral blood. These receptors originate from a human donor in a cohort sampled during active COVID-19.

J is TRBJ1-1 and V is TRBV5-4, with D perhaps TRBD1 (6 bases). This CDR3 comprises 14 residues. V gave up 4 bases and J gave up 3 bases, with 13 bases separating them. Germline-derived CDR1 and CDR2 are SGHNT and YYREEE (reference sequence). CDR3 loop: CASSKGVRDTEAFF. DNA for the CDR3: TGTGCCAGCAGCAAGGGGGTGAGGGACACTGAAGCTTTCTTT.

The gene calls are TRBV27 and TRBJ2-1; D is unresolved. V lost 5 bases, J lost 2 bases, and 7 bases lay in between. Germline lookup yields CDR1 MNHEY and CDR2 SMNVEV (reference sequence). The CDR3 runs 13 residues. The CDR3 spells CASSPLAYNEQFF. The DNA for the CDR3 is TGTGCCAGCAGTCCCCTAGCCTACAATGAGCAGTTCTTC.

This chain uses TRBV7-2 with TRBJ2-7; 12 bases are a match to TRBD2. Germline assignment: CDR1 SGHTA and CDR2 FQGNSA. J lost 7 bases, V lost 5 bases, and 18 bases had no gene match. The CDR3 has 18 residues. The CDR3 sequence: CASSPIRRTSGIPWEQYF. The CDR3 DNA is TGTGCCAGCAGCCCTATTCGTCGGACTAGCGGGATTCCTTGGGAGCAGTACTTC.